This T cell receptor beta chain appears in the sequencing data of a study of T cell responses to AZD1222 COVID-19 vaccine. Produced via immunoSEQ multiplex PCR; TCRdb's table is partial and in-frame only. Of 170,000 or so clones listed, 90% are singletons. CDR1 is LNHDA and CDR2 is SQIVND in the germline V gene (reference sequence). CDR3 size: 15 residues. Trimming stripped 6 bases from V and 2 bases from J, with 11 bases between. General study results and limits: It was only after the peak T cell response that any repertoires were sampled.

To note about this clone: Its target is not known.

Sequenced material: peripheral blood, taken on day 0 of AZD1222 vaccination. This chain links TRBV19 with TRBJ2-6, with a tentative D call TRBD1 (5 bases). The sequence came from an adult in good health. The CDR3 nucleotides read TGTGCCAGTAGACTACAGGTGGCTGGGGCCAACGTCCTGACTTTC. Amino acids: CASRLQVAGANVLTF.